This TCR beta chain appears in the sequencing data of a study of beta chain features in type 1 diabetes. Study-level background: Taken together, all samples contributed some 98 million examined sorted cells. The study's findings and limits: Type 1 diabetes patients had TCRB CDR3s that were shorter (moderately but significantly so) in all four CD4+ subsets.

Every isolated RNA sample was fully reverse transcribed, so sequencing captured expressed TCRB transcripts. Assay: immunoSEQ multiplex PCR; the TCRdb copy retains only in-frame clones and omits some. The profile shows 200,000 to 250,000 clones, under 13% of them singletons. Comments on this clone: The antigen is unknown.

This CDR3 is 17 amino acids long. V was shortened by 5 bases and J by 5 bases, with 22 bases between the two germline ends. CDR1 and CDR2 from the germline V gene are SEHNR and FQNEAQ (reference sequence). Sequencing was performed on central memory CD4+ T cells from blood. The receptor was derived from a man aged 18 to 35 in good health. This chain uses TRBV7-9 with TRBJ2-1; D tentatively fits TRBD1 or TRBD2 (7 bases each). CDR3 sequence reads: CASSPGQSGLADNEQFF. In DNA form, the CDR3 reads TGTGCCAGCAGCCCGGGACAGTCGGGCCTAGCGGACAATGAGCAGTTCTTC.